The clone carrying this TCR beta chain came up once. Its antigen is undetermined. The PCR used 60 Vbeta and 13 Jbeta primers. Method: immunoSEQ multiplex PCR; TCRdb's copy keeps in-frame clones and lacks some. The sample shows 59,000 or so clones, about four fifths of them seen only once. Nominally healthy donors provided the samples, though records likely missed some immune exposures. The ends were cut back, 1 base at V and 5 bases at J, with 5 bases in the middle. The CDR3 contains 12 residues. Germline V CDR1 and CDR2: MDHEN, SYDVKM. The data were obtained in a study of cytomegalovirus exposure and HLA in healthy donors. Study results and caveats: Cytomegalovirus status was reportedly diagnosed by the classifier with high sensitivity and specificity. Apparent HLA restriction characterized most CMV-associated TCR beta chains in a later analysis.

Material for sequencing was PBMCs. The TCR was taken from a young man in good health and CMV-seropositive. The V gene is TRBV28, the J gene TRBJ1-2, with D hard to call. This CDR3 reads CASSLSEYGYTF. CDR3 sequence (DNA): TGTGCCAGCAGTTTATCGGAGTATGGCTACACCTTC.